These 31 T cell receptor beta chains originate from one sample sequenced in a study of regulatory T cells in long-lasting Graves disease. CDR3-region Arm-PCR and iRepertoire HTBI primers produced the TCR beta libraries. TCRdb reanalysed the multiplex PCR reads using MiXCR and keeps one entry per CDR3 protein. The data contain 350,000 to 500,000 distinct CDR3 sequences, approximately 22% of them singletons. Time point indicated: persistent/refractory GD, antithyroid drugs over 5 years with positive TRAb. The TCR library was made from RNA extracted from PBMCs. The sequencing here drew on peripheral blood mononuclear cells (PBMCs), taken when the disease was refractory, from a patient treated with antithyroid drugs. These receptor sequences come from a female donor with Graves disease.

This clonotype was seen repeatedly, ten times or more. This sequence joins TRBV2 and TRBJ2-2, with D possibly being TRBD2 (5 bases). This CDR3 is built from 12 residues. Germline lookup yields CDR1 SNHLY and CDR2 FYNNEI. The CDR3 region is CSVGRYTGELFF. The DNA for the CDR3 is TGTTCGGTAGGGAGATACACCGGGGAGCTGTTTTTT.

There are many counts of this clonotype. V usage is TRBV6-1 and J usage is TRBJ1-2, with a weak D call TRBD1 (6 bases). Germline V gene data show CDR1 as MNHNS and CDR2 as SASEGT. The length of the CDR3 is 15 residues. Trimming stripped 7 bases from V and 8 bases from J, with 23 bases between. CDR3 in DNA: TGTGCCAGCATCGGGTTGACCAGCAGGGGTTTCGGCTACACCTTC. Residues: CASIGLTSRGFGYTF.

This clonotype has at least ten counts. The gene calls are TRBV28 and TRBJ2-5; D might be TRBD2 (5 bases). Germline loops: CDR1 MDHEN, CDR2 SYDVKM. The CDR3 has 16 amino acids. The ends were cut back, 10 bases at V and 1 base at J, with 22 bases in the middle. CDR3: CATTPPGGPFQETQYF. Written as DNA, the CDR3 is TGTGCCACCACCCCCCCCGGCGGGCCCTTCCAAGAGACCCAGTACTTC.

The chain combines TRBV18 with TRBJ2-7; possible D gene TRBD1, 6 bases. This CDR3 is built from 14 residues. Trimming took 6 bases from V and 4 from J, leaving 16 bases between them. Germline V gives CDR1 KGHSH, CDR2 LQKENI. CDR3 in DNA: TGTGCCAGCTCGCAGGGGCTCGTGGGGTACGAGCAGTACTTC. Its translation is CASSQGLVGYEQYF.

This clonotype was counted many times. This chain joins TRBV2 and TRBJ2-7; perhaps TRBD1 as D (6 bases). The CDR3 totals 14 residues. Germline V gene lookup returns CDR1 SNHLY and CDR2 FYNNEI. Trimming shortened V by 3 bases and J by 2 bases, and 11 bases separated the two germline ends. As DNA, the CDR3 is TGTGCCAGCAGTGACTCCGGACAGCCCTACGAGCAGTACTTC. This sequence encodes CASSDSGQPYEQYF.

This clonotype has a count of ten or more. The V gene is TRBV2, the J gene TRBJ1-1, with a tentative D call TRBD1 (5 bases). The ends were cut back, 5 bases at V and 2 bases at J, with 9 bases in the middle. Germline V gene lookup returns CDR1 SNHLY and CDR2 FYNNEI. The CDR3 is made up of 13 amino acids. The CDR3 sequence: CASSRDSNTEAFF. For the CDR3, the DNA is TGTGCCAGCAGTCGGGACTCCAACACTGAAGCTTTCTTT. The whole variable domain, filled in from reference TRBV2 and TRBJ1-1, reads EPEVTQTPSHQVTQMGQEVILRCVPISNHLYFYWYRQILGQKVEFLVSFYNNEISEKSEIFDDQFSVERPDGSNFTLKIRSTKLEDSAMYFCASSRDSNTEAFFGQGTRLTVV.

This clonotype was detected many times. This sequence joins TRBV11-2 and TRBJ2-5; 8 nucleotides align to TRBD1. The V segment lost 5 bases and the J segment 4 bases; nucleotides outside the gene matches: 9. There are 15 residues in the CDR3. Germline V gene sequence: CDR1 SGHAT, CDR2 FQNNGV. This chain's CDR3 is CASSIRTGGRETQYF. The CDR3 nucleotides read TGTGCCAGCAGCATACGAACAGGGGGTCGAGAGACCCAGTACTTC.

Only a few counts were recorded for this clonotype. CDR3 nucleotide sequence: TGTGCCACCCTAAAGGACAGCACAGATACGCAGTATTTT. It translates to CATLKDSTDTQYF. The rearrangement uses TRBV12-3 or TRBV12-4 and TRBJ2-3; D is uncertain. The CDR3 consists of 13 residues. V shed 10 bases and J shed 0 bases, with 11 bases lying between them.

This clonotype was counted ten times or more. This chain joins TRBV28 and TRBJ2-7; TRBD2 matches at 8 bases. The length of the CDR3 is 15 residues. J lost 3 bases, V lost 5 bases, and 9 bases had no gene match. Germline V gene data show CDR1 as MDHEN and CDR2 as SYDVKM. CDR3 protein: CASSPIAGRVYEQYF. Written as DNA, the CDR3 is TGTGCCAGCAGTCCCATAGCGGGGAGGGTCTACGAGCAGTACTTC. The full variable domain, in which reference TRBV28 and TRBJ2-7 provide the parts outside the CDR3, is DVKVTQSSRYLVKRTGEKVFLECVQDMDHENMFWYRQDPGLGLRLIYFSYDVKMKEKGDIPEGYSVSREKKERFSLILESASTNQTSMYLCASSPIAGRVYEQYFGPGTRLTVT.

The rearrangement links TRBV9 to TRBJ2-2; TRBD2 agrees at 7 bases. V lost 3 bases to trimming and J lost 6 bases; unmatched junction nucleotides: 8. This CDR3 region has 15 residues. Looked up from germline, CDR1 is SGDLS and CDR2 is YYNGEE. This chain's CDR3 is CASSAQVGGAGELFF. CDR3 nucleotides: TGTGCCAGCAGCGCCCAAGTGGGGGGGGCCGGGGAGCTGTTTTTT.

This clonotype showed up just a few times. CDR3 sequence: CASSFRDSTHEQYF. CDR3 nucleotide sequence: TGCGCCAGCAGCTTCCGGGACTCAACCCACGAGCAGTACTTC. The V gene is TRBV5-1, the J gene TRBJ2-7, with D perhaps TRBD2 (6 bases). Germline V lookup: CDR1 SGHRS, CDR2 YFSETQ. V lost 2 bases and J 5 bases, leaving 14 bases between the germline ends. The CDR3 length is 14 residues. The variable domain in full, with the rest retrieved from reference TRBV5-1 and TRBJ2-7, is KAGVTQTPRYLIKTRGQQVTLSCSPISGHRSVSWYQQTPGQGLQFLFEYFSETQRNKGNFPGRFSGRQFSNSRSEMNVSTLELGDSALYLCASSFRDSTHEQYFGPGTRLTVT.

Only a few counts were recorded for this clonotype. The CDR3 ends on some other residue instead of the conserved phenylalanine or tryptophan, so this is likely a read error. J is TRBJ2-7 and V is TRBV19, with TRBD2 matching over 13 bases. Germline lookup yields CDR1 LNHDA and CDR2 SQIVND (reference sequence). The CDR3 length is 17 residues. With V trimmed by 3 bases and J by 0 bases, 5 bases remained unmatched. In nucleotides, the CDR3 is TGTGCCAGTAGTATTCGACTAGCGGGAGGAGTCTCCTACGAGCAGTACCTC. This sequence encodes CASSIRLAGGVSYEQYL.

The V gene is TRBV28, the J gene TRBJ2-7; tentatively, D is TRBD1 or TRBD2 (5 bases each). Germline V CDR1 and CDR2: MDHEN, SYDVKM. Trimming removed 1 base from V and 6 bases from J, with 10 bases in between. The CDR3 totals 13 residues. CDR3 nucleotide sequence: TGTGCCAGCAGTTTATCTGGGGGTATCGAGCAGTACTTC. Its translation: CASSLSGGIEQYF.

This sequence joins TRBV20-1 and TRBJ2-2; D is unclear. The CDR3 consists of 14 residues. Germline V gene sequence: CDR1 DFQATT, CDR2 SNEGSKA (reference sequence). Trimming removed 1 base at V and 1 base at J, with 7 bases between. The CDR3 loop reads CSARVQQNTGELFF. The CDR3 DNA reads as TGCAGTGCTAGAGTCCAACAGAACACCGGGGAGCTGTTTTTT.

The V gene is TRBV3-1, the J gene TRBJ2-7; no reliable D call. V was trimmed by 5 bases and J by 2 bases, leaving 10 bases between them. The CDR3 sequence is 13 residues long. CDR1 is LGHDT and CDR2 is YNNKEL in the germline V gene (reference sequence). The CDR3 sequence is CASSLHSTYEQYF. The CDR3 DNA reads TGTGCCAGCAGCTTACACAGTACCTACGAGCAGTACTTC.

The CDR3 loop is CASSFSDGLVFF. The CDR3 DNA follows: TGTGCCAGCAGCTTTTCCGACGGACTTGTGTTTTTT. V usage is TRBV7-9 and J usage is TRBJ1-4; D call uncertain. The CDR3 runs 12 residues. Germline loops: CDR1 SEHNR, CDR2 FQNEAQ (reference sequence). Trimming took off 3 bases at V and 15 bases at J, with 14 bases between the two ends.

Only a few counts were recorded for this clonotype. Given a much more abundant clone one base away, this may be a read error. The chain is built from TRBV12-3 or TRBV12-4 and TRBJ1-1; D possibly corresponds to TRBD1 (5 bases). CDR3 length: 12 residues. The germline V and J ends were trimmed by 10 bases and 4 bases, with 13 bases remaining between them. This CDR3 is CANRIGATEAFF. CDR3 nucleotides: TGTGCCAACAGGATCGGGGCCACTGAAGCTTTCTTT.

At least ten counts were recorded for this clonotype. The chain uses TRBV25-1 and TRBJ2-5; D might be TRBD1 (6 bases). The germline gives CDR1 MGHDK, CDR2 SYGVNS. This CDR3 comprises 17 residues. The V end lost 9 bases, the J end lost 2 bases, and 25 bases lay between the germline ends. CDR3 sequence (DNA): TGTGCCAGTCAAAACGGAAGGGGGAGACGGGAACAAGAGACCCAGTACTTC. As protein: CASQNGRGRREQETQYF.

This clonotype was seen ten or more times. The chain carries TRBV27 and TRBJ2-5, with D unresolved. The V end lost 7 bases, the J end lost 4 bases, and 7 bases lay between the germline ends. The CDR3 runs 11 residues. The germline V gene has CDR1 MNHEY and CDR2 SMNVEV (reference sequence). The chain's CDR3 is CASILGETQYF. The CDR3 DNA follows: TGTGCCAGCATCCTGGGAGAGACCCAGTACTTC.

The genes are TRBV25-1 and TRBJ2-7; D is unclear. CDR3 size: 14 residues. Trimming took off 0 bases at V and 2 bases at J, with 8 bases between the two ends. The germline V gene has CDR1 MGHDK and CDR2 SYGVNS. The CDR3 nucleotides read TGTGCCAGCAGTGAATATGAGATGACCTACGAGCAGTACTTC. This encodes CASSEYEMTYEQYF.

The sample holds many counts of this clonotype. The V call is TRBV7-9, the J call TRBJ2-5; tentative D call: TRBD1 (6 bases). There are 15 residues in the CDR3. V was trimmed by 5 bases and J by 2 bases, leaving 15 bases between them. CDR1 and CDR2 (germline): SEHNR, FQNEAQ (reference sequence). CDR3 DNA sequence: TGTGCCAGCAGCCTCAGGACAGTGCAACAAGAGACCCAGTACTTC. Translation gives CASSLRTVQQETQYF.

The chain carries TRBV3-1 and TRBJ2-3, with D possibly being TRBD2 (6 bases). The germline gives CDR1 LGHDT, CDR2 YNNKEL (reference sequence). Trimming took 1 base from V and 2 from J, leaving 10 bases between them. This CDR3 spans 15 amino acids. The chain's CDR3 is CASSQVIAATDTQYF. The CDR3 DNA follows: TGTGCCAGCAGCCAAGTTATAGCGGCCACAGATACGCAGTATTTT.

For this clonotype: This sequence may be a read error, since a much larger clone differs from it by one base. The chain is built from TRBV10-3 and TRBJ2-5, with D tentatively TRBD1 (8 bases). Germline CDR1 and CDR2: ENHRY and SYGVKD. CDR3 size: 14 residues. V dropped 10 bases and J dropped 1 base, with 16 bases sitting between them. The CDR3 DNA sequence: TGTGCCACCGTGGACAGGGAGGGCCAAGAGACCCAGTACTTC. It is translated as CATVDREGQETQYF.

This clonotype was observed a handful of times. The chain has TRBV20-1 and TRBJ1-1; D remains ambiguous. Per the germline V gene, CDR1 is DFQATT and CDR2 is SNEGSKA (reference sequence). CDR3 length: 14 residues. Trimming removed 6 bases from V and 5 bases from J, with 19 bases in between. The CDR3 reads CSAHPRNQGTEAFF. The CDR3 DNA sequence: TGCAGTGCCCACCCCCGAAACCAAGGGACTGAAGCTTTCTTT.

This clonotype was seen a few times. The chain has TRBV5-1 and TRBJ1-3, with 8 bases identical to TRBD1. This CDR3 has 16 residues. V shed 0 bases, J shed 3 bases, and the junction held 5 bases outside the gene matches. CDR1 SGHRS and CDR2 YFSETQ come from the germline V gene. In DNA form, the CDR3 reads TGCGCCAGCAGCTTGGATCAGGGGGCAAGTGGAAACACCATATATTTT. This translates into CASSLDQGASGNTIYF.

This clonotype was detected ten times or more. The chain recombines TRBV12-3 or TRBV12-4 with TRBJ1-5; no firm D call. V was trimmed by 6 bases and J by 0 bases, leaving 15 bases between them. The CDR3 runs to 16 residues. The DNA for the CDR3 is TGTGCCAGCAGCCCCCCCGGACTTGGTAGCAATCAGCCCCAGCATTTT. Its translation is CASSPPGLGSNQPQHF.

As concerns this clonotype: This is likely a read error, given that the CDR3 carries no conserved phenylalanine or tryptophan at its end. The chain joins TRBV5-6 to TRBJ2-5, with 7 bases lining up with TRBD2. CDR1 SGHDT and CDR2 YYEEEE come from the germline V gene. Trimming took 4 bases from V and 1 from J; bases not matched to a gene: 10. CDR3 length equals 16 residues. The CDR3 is CASSPPGGRAQETQYL. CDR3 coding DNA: TGTGCCAGCAGCCCCCCCGGAGGGAGGGCCCAAGAGACCCAGTACCTC.

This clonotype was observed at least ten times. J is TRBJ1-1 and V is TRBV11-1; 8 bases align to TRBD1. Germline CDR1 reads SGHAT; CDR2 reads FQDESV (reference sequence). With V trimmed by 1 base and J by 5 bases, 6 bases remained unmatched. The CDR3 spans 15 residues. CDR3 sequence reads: CASSLDQGARTEAFF. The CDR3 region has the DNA TGTGCCAGCAGCTTAGACCAGGGGGCGAGGACTGAAGCTTTCTTT.

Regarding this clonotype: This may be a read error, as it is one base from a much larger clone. DNA for the CDR3: TGTGCCAGCAGCCCGACCAGGGGGCCTAGCGATCAGCCCCAGCATTTT. Translating gives CASSPTRGPSDQPQHF. The chain combines TRBV6-2 or TRBV6-3 with TRBJ1-5; 8 nucleotides align to TRBD1. Germline CDR1 is MNHEY and CDR2 is SVGEGT. The CDR3 totals 16 residues.

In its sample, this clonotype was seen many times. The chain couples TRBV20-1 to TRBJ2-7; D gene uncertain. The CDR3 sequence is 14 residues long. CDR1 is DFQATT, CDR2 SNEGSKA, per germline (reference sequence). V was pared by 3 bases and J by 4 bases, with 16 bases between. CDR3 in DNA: TGCAGTGCTAGGACGCAACCAACAACTTACGAGCAGTACTTC. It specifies CSARTQPTTYEQYF.

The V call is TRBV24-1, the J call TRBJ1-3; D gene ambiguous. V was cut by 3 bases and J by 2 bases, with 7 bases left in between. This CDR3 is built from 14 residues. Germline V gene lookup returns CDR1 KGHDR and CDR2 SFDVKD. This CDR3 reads CATSDTRTGNTIYF. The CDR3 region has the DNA TGTGCCACCAGTGATACTCGTACTGGAAACACCATATATTTT.